One sample yielded the 16 T cell receptor beta chains listed below, sequenced in a study of blood T cell repertoires in COVID-19. Profiled with immunoSEQ multiplex PCR; TCRdb holds only in-frame clones, not every one. Of approximately 270,000 clones listed, 89% were seen once; the top ten hold more than 1.5%. Sequenced: PBMCs or T cells enriched from blood (not recorded which). The source is a woman aged 60 to 75 who had recovered from COVID-19.

The sample holds one count of this clone. Here the CDR3 DNA reads TGTGCCAGCAGCTTGTATGGGTTTGGAGGAGAGACCCAGTACTTC. Amino acid sequence: CASSLYGFGGETQYF. The rearrangement uses TRBV5-8 and TRBJ2-5, with a possible D match to TRBD2 (5 bases). With 1 base removed from V and 4 bases from J, the gap between germline ends came to 14 bases. Germline V gives CDR1 SGHTS, CDR2 YDEGEE. There are 15 residues in the CDR3.

This rearrangement joins TRBV12-3 or TRBV12-4 to TRBJ2-4, with 10 bases identical to TRBD1. The CDR3 consists of 13 residues. V dropped 6 bases and J dropped 7; count of bases not matched to a gene: 3. CDR3 sequence: CASRMGQGNIQYF. As DNA, the CDR3 is TGTGCCAGCAGGATGGGACAGGGGAACATTCAGTACTTC.

The rearrangement uses TRBV28 and TRBJ1-2; weak D call: TRBD1 (5 bases). The V end was cut by 3 bases, the J end by 5 bases, with 16 bases between. Per the germline V gene, CDR1 is MDHEN and CDR2 is SYDVKM. This CDR3 contains 15 residues. The CDR3 DNA sequence: TGTGCCAGCAGTTTTCGGGTTGGGGGAGGATATGGCTACACCTTC. It specifies CASSFRVGGGYGYTF.

The genes are TRBV2 and TRBJ1-5; D might be TRBD1 (6 bases). The germline V gene encodes CDR1 SNHLY and CDR2 FYNNEI. This CDR3 has 13 amino acids. The V and J ends lost 8 bases and 6 bases respectively, with 14 bases between them. The CDR3 protein is CASQRTASQPQHF. The CDR3, as DNA: TGTGCCAGCCAGAGGACAGCAAGTCAGCCCCAGCATTTT.

This clone was observed a single time. CDR3 protein: CASSFPNSGTEAFF. In nucleotides, the CDR3 is TGTGCCAGCAGTTTCCCAAACTCGGGGACTGAAGCTTTCTTT. The chain carries TRBV28 and TRBJ1-1, with D unresolved. This CDR3 comprises 14 residues. Germline-derived CDR1 and CDR2 are MDHEN and SYDVKM. Between the trimmed V and J ends, which lost 3 bases and 5 bases, there was a span of 13 bases.

The chain couples TRBV3-1 (or the pseudogene TRBV3-2) to TRBJ2-7, with 8 bases that match TRBD2. The CDR3 has 15 residues. Trimming took 3 bases from V and 3 from J; bases not matched to a gene: 7. CDR1 and CDR2 from the germline V gene are LGHDT and YNNKEL (reference sequence). The CDR3 loop reads CASSQRAGDRYEQYF. The CDR3 nucleotides read TGTGCCAGCAGCCAGCGAGCGGGAGACCGCTACGAGCAGTACTTC.

The chain links TRBV30 to TRBJ1-4; 7 nucleotides align to TRBD1. V shed 2 bases, J shed 8 bases, and the junction held 5 bases outside the gene matches. CDR1 and CDR2 (germline): GTSNPN, SVGIG (reference sequence). This CDR3 region has 13 residues. CDR3 protein: CAWSPTGREKLFF. CDR3 coding DNA: TGTGCCTGGAGTCCGACAGGGCGGGAAAAACTGTTTTTT.

The rearrangement uses TRBV25-1 and TRBJ1-1; a possible D gene is TRBD1 (6 bases). Trimming shortened V by 5 bases and J by 11 bases, and 15 bases separated the two germline ends. Germline V gene lookup returns CDR1 MGHDK and CDR2 SYGVNS. The CDR3 extends over 12 amino acids. In DNA, the CDR3 is TGTGCCAGCAGTCAAACAGGGCATGATGCTTTCTTT. Translation: CASSQTGHDAFF.

This clone was seen only a few times. The CDR3 DNA is TGTGCCAGCAGCTTAACTAGCGGGGGAATCGGGGAGCTGTTTTTT. Its translation: CASSLTSGGIGELFF. The gene calls are TRBV7-9 and TRBJ2-2; TRBD2 matches at 11 bases. CDR3 length: 15 amino acids. From germline, CDR1 is SEHNR and CDR2 FQNEAQ (reference sequence). The junction had 3 bases not matched to a gene; V was cut back by 2 bases and J by 7 bases.

The chain has TRBV9 and TRBJ2-2; 12 nucleotides align to TRBD2. Germline loops: CDR1 SGDLS, CDR2 YYNGEE. J was trimmed by 5 bases and V by 3 bases; bases with no gene match: 5. This CDR3 is built from 16 residues. The CDR3 DNA reads as TGTGCCAGCAGCGAAACTAGCGGGGGGTATACCGGGGAGCTGTTTTTT. This codes for CASSETSGGYTGELFF.

The chain recombines TRBV5-1 with TRBJ2-5, with 9 bases matching TRBD1. Germline trimming cut 4 bases from V and 5 bases from J; bases unmatched to any gene: 6. The germline gives CDR1 SGHRS, CDR2 YFSETQ. There are 14 residues in the CDR3. The CDR3 coding sequence is TGCGCCAGCAGCCGAGGACAGGGGCCGGAGACCCAGTACTTC. Amino acids: CASSRGQGPETQYF.

This clone was recorded many times. This sequence joins TRBV5-1 and TRBJ2-2, with a tentative D call TRBD1 (5 bases). V lost 0 bases and J 2 bases, leaving 8 bases between the germline ends. Germline CDR1 is SGHRS and CDR2 is YFSETQ. The CDR3 sequence is 15 residues long. The CDR3 protein is CASSLGTHNTGELFF. DNA for the CDR3: TGCGCCAGCAGCTTGGGGACACATAACACCGGGGAGCTGTTTTTT.

This clone came up once. The chain carries TRBV2 and TRBJ2-7; 10 bases are shared with TRBD2. Germline V lookup: CDR1 SNHLY, CDR2 FYNNEI. The CDR3 is made up of 15 amino acids. V shed 4 bases, J shed 2 bases, and the junction held 5 bases outside the gene matches. The CDR3 here is CASSGGGTSAYEQYF. The CDR3 bases are TGTGCCAGCAGTGGAGGAGGGACTAGCGCCTACGAGCAGTACTTC.

Turning to this clone: The sample carries other DNA sequences with the same CDR3. The chain is built from TRBV5-1 and TRBJ2-1, with D unresolved. Germline V gives CDR1 SGHRS, CDR2 YFSETQ. The CDR3 loop spans 15 amino acids. V was shortened by 0 bases and J by 0 bases, with 7 bases between the two germline ends. This chain's CDR3 is CASSLGGGSYNEQFF. The CDR3 DNA reads TGCGCCAGCAGCTTGGGTGGCGGCTCCTACAATGAGCAGTTCTTC.

V gene TRBV5-1 combines with J gene TRBJ2-2; TRBD1 aligns across 7 bases. This CDR3 spans 15 amino acids. The germline V gene has CDR1 SGHRS and CDR2 YFSETQ. Germline trimming cut 2 bases from V and 0 bases from J; bases unmatched to any gene: 1. Written as DNA, the CDR3 is TGCGCCAGCAGCTTAGGGGGCGCGAACACCGGGGAGCTGTTTTTT. This translates into CASSLGGANTGELFF.

This sequence joins TRBV5-3 and TRBJ1-3; D uncertain. TRBV5-3 is an ORF for which the function is uncertain. V was cut by 4 bases and J by 3 bases, with 5 bases left in between. The CDR3 totals 12 residues. The CDR3 region has the DNA TGTGCCAGAAGCGTTTATGGAAACACCATATATTTT. This translates into CARSVYGNTIYF.